This T cell receptor (beta chain) was captured in a study of shared clonotypes between healthy human individuals (dated by TCRdb to 2018 to 2020). Background on the whole study: Three men and a couple of women, aged 18 to 49 years, made up the cohort. To increase sequencing depth and limit assay-specific biases, TCR repertoire library preparation and sequencing were carried out by different laboratories using diverse techniques. Between about 0.94 and 8.9 billion PBMCs per donor were obtained by leukapheresis. To estimate repertoire size and how much clonotypes are shared between individuals, the study performed deep sequencing of blood TCR repertoires from about five healthy adults. For each donor, CD4 naive and CD4 memory were each given three plates, CD8 naive was given two plates, and CD8 memory was given one plate.

The CDR3 measures 14 amino acids from cysteine to phenylalanine. Of all the DNA, just the CDR3 is kept, 42 bases in frame from base 1. Trimming accounts for 0 bases at V and 7 bases at J, while the number of junction bases matched to no gene is 7. Via the germline V gene, CDR1 is SGHRS and CDR2 YFSETQ. Using the deep immunoSEQ assay, multiplex PCR amplified TCR CDR3 regions from genomic DNA. Extracted genomic DNA from each cell subset was spread evenly across all wells of several immunoSEQ 96-well plates, with each plate serving as a replicate. For sorted subsets, approximately 210 ng of genomic DNA, equivalent to about 30,000 T cell genomes, went into each replicate PCR. Purified libraries were quantified with a Qubit 3.0 fluorometer, sized on a Bioanalyzer 2100, and re-quantified with the KAPA Library Quantification kit. Every immunoSEQ 96-well plate was sequenced on a dedicated single-read 150-cycle Illumina NextSeq 550 flow cell. The original methods were these. Because the immunoSEQ output included only junctional sequences and no quality scores, the filtering could not be the same as the filtering used for full-length reads. Sequences were annotated with PyIR, a Python wrapper for IgBLAST v1.9, using IMGT germline references to assign V/J genes and CDR3. Reads were filtered out if the reads had weak V/J assignments (E-value above 1e-6), no CDR3, stop codons, out-of-frame junctions, or ambiguous translated residues. V3J clonotypes were defined by identical inferred V gene, J gene, and CDR3 amino acid sequence. To compute the percentage overlap between repertoires, the number of shared unique clonotypes was divided by the size of the smaller repertoire. Three approaches were used to assess repertoire richness: RTK rarefaction, the Chao1 estimator, and Recon v2.1 estimates of unobserved clonotypes. Generation probabilities for all TCRbeta clonotypes obtained by the gDNA method from a handful of donors were computed using OLGA. Here the immuneACCESS table is served through TCRdb, limited to in-frame sequences with V and J called. Missing clones are a known gap in these copies; in checked studies unresolved V genes cover under half, and the rest lacks a known reason. V and J calls and clone size come straight from that table; D and trimming were deduced from the DNA. The sample table holds some 2,100,000 clones, of which approximately 94% were seen once. Together, the top ten hold roughly 0.13% of the sample.

Broader findings and caveats from the paper: When four donors were compared, the shared fraction of clonotypes was about 5.5% for naive CD4, roughly 3.4% for naive CD8, 2% to 2.5% for memory CD4, and 0.4% for memory CD8. Estimated clonotype richness was generally larger for naive than for memory subsets. Compared with non-shared clonotypes, clonotypes shared by all four sorted-subset donors had higher generation probabilities. Sampling was restricted to blood, and TCR repertoires in tissue are likely to differ from TCR repertoires in blood. Because the study included a small number of donors, the genetic and exposure-history diversity represented was limited. Pairwise subsampling indicated that sequencing depth was expected to affect the degree of clonotype sharing among donors. Incomplete sequencing was indicated by rarefaction of sorted-subset datasets, despite the large sequencing depth.

Notes on this clone: Its binding antigen is unknown. No much larger clone exists at a distance of one base, and base qualities are not known.

The donors were healthy, HIV-negative adults who had no recently reported acute infections or vaccinations. Only Caucasian adults living in Nashville, Tennessee, USA were represented among the donors. Magnetic negative selection was used to enrich CD4+ T cells, after which naive cells were positively selected on CD45RA and the negative fraction became the memory subset. After blood collection by leukapheresis, PBMCs were isolated using Ficoll-Histopaque density gradient centrifugation and then cryopreserved in the vapor phase of liquid nitrogen. Analytical flow cytometry was used to check the purity and quantity of every magnetically sorted T cell population. Each sorted fraction had its genomic DNA isolated and then quantified by UV absorbance on a Nanodrop 2000c.

Sequencing used naive CD4+ T cells sorted from blood. This specimen's cell subset or site label, interpreted: CD45RA+ positively selected. This clonotype originated in a man between 18 and 35 years old in good health. In this chain, TRBV5-1 is recombined with TRBJ2-7; 7 junctional bases match TRBD1. The CDR3 is CASSLEQGPREQYF. The DNA sequence is TGCGCCAGCAGCTTGGAACAGGGGCCGAGGGAGCAGTACTTC.